The 8 T cell receptor beta chains listed next were all sequenced from one sample in a study of cytomegalovirus exposure and HLA in healthy donors. The PCR employed 60 Vbeta primers together with 13 Jbeta primers. The protocol was immunoSEQ multiplex PCR, while the TCRdb copy is restricted to in-frame clones and leaves out a portion. This table holds 90,000 to 140,000 clones, nearly 80% found once. Sequenced material: PBMCs. These receptors all come from a man aged 25-45 years in good health and CMV-seronegative.

V is TRBV2 and J is TRBJ1-2; 9 nucleotides align to TRBD1. Germline V gene lookup returns CDR1 SNHLY and CDR2 FYNNEI. Unmatched junction bases numbered 6, after V lost 7 bases and J lost 6 bases. The CDR3 covers 13 residues. The CDR3 here is CASTYDRGNGYTF. CDR3 bases: TGTGCCAGCACCTACGACAGGGGGAATGGCTACACCTTC.

This clone was seen more than once but under ten times. The V call is TRBV6-1, the J call TRBJ2-3; 7 positions match TRBD1. Germline CDR1 MNHNS, CDR2 SASEGT. The CDR3 sequence is 14 residues long. After removal of 3 bases from V and 3 bases from J, the junction contained 3 bases not matched to a gene. In DNA, the CDR3 is TGTGCCAGCAGTGACAGGGGGTGGACAGATACGCAGTATTTT. It is translated as CASSDRGWTDTQYF.

The sample holds one count of this clone. The CDR3 DNA is TGTGCCAGCAGTTCCATTCCGGGCAGGGGCAAATCCTACGAGCAGTACTTC. This gives the protein CASSSIPGRGKSYEQYF. V and J are TRBV28 and TRBJ2-7; possibly TRBD1 for D (6 bases). CDR1 is MDHEN, CDR2 SYDVKM, per germline. Trimming stripped 4 bases from V and 1 base from J, with 20 bases between. The CDR3 covers 17 residues.

This chain joins TRBV5-4 and TRBJ2-5; possibly TRBD1 for D (5 bases). Germline values: CDR1 SGHNT, CDR2 YYREEE (reference sequence). The germline V and J ends were trimmed by 0 bases and 5 bases, with 8 bases remaining between them. CDR3 length: 13 amino acids. The CDR3 spells CASSLDQGETQYF. The CDR3, as DNA: TGTGCCAGCAGCTTGGATCAGGGTGAGACCCAGTACTTC.

This clone appeared a single time. J is TRBJ1-4 and V is TRBV29-1; D gene uncertain. Germline CDR1 reads SQVTM; CDR2 reads ANQGSEA. This CDR3 region has 12 residues. V shed 5 bases and J shed 3 bases, with 7 bases lying between them. CDR3 amino acids: CSVLPANEKLFF. The CDR3 nucleotides read TGCAGCGTTTTGCCGGCTAATGAAAAACTGTTTTTT.

CDR3 protein: CASSEYEDSKAFF. The CDR3 region has the DNA TGTGCCAGCAGTGAATATGAGGATTCCAAAGCTTTCTTT. The chain recombines TRBV25-1 with TRBJ1-1; D remains unclear. The CDR3 is 13 residues long. Trimming took 0 bases from V and 9 from J, leaving 11 bases between them. CDR1 and CDR2 (germline): MGHDK, SYGVNS.

The CDR3 region is CASSLSVGAVGGYTF. CDR3 bases: TGTGCCAGCAGTTTATCGGTAGGGGCGGTAGGTGGCTACACCTTC. The V call is TRBV27, the J call TRBJ1-2; possible D gene TRBD1, 5 bases. The CDR3 totals 15 residues. Germline V lookup: CDR1 MNHEY, CDR2 SMNVEV (reference sequence). Trimming stripped 0 bases from V and 7 bases from J, with 15 bases between.

This clone has a single count. The V and J genes are TRBV6-5 and TRBJ2-3; the D is unclear. V gave up 2 bases and J gave up 5 bases, with 14 bases separating them. This CDR3 is built from 15 residues. Germline CDR1 and CDR2: MNHEY and SVGAGI. The CDR3 region is CASSYSVSQRDTQYF. CDR3 bases: TGTGCCAGCAGTTACAGCGTGTCGCAGCGAGATACGCAGTATTTT.